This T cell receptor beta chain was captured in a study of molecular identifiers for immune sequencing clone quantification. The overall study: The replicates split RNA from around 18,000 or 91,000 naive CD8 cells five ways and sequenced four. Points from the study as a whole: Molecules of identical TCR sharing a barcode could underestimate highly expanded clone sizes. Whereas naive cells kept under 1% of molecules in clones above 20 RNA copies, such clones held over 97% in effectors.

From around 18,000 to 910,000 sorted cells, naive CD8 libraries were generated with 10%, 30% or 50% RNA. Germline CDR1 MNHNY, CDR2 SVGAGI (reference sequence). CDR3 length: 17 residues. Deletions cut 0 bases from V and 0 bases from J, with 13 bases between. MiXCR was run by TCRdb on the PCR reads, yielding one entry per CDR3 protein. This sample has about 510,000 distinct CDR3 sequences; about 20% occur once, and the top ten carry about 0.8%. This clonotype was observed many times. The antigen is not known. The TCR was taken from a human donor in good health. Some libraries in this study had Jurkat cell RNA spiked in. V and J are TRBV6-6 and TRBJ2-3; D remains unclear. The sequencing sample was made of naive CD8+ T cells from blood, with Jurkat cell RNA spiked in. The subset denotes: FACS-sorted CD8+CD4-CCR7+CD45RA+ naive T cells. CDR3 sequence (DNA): TGTGCCAGCAGTTACTCGAAGTTGGCGGCGAGCACAGATACGCAGTATTTT. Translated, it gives CASSYSKLAASTDTQYF.